These T cell receptor beta chains were read from a single sample in a study of naive CD8 T cells in extremely preterm neonates. Data came from immunoSEQ multiplex PCR; TCRdb stores just in-frame clones and leaves some out. The table has tens of thousands of clones, 88% seen once. Specimen: naive CD8+ T cells from cord blood. These receptor sequences come from a boy who was born preterm. The CDR3 runs from the conserved cysteine through the conserved F or W. A D gene is named only where the DNA matches it firmly. Some rows mark clone size as missing; the rest say once, few, many or name a class of expanded clone.

NA,TRBJ1-2,NA,TRBV6-5,TGTGCCAGCAGTTACCAAGGGCAGGGCAGTGGCTACACCTTC,CASSYQGQGSGYTF
NA,TRBJ2-1,TRBD2,TRBV5-1,TGCGCCAGCAGCCTGGTTACTAGCGGGGGGGCAAATGAGCAGTTCTTC,CASSLVTSGGANEQFF
once,TRBJ2-3,TRBD2,TRBV7-6,TGTGCCAGCAGACTAGCGGGGGGGCCGCAGTATTTT,CASRLAGGPQYF
NA,TRBJ1-2,NA,TRBV13,TGTGCCAGCTTTGATACCGGGAGCTATGGCTACACCTTC,CASFDTGSYGYTF
NA,TRBJ2-3,TRBD2,TRBV9,TGTGCCAGCAGCGGAGCGGGGGGGACAGATACGCAGTATTTT,CASSGAGGTDTQYF
NA,TRBJ2-5,NA,TRBV27,TGTGCCAGCAGTCCCCGCGGGGGCCCCCAAGAGACCCAGTACTTC,CASSPRGGPQETQYF
NA,TRBJ2-1,TRBD2,TRBV27,TGTGCCAGCAGTTTATCTAGCGGGGGGTACAATGAGCAGTTCTTC,CASSLSSGGYNEQFF
NA,TRBJ1-2,TRBD1,TRBV23-1,TGCGCCAGCAGTCAATCACCGGGACAGGAGGAGTACTATGGCTACACCTTC,CASSQSPGQEEYYGYTF
NA,TRBJ2-7,TRBD1,TRBV30,TGTGCCTGGGTGACAGGGGGCTACGAGCAGTACTTC,CAWVTGGYEQYF
NA,TRBJ1-2,TRBD1,TRBV6-6,TGTGCCAGCAGTTACTCGACAGGGGGCTATGGCTACACCTTC,CASSYSTGGYGYTF
NA,TRBJ2-7,TRBD1,TRBV6-6,TGTGCCAGCAGTTACTGGGACAGGTCCTACGAGCAGTACTTC,CASSYWDRSYEQYF
NA,TRBJ2-3,NA,TRBV5-4,TGTGCCAGCAGCTTGATAGACTACCCCACAGATACGCAGTATTTT,CASSLIDYPTDTQYF
NA,TRBJ2-7,TRBD1,TRBV5-3,TGTGCCAGAAGCTTGGGACAGGGGGCTTACGAGCAGTACTTC,CARSLGQGAYEQYF
once,TRBJ1-2,TRBD1,TRBV5-1,TGCGCCAGCAGCACCGGACAGGCCTTCAACTATGGCTACACCTTC,CASSTGQAFNYGYTF
NA,TRBJ2-1,TRBD2,TRBV6-5,TGTGCCAGCAGGCTAGCGGGTGGGGATGAGCAGTTCTTC,CASRLAGGDEQFF
NA,TRBJ2-7,NA,TRBV5-1,TGCGCCAGCAGCTTGACAGGGTACGAGCAGTACTTC,CASSLTGYEQYF
NA,TRBJ1-1,TRBD1,TRBV19,TGTGCCAGTAGTATAGGGACAGGGAACACTGAAGCTTTCTTT,CASSIGTGNTEAFF
NA,TRBJ2-3,NA,TRBV10-1,TGCGCCAGCAGTGAGACTAGCGATACGCAGTATTTT,CASSETSDTQYF
NA,TRBJ2-1,NA,TRBV20-1,TGCAGTGCTTCGCCCAATGAGCAGTTCTTC,CSASPNEQFF
NA,TRBJ2-2,TRBD2,TRBV7-2,TGTGCCAGCAGCTTCCCGGGACTAGCCGGGGAGCTGTTTTTT,CASSFPGLAGELFF
NA,TRBJ1-3,TRBD1,TRBV6-5,TGTGCCAGCATTGGGACAGGGGGAAACACCATATATTTT,CASIGTGGNTIYF
NA,TRBJ1-1,NA,TRBV18,TGTGCCAGCTCACCACAGGGCACTGAAGCTTTCTTT,CASSPQGTEAFF
NA,TRBJ2-2,TRBD1,TRBV5-1,TGCGCCAGCAGCTTCGGGACAGTATCCACCGGGGAGCTGTTTTTT,CASSFGTVSTGELFF
NA,TRBJ2-3,TRBD2,TRBV29-1,TGCAGCGTTGAAGATCAAGCGGGGGGGCCAGATACGCAGTATTTT,CSVEDQAGGPDTQYF
few,TRBJ1-1,NA,TRBV7-6,TGTGCCAGCAGCTTAGACAACACTGAAGCTTTCTTT,CASSLDNTEAFF
NA,TRBJ2-1,TRBD2,TRBV23-1,TGCGCCAGCAGTCAATCGGGGACTAGCGGGGGAGGCAATGAGCAGTTCTTC,CASSQSGTSGGGNEQFF
once,TRBJ2-7,NA,TRBV5-1,TGCGCCAGCAGCTTCGACAGAACCTACGAGCAGTACTTC,CASSFDRTYEQYF
NA,TRBJ1-5,NA,TRBV19,TGTGCCAGTAGTATATTAAGATATAGCAATCAGCCCCAGCATTTT,CASSILRYSNQPQHF
NA,TRBJ2-2,TRBD2,TRBV23-1,TGCGCCAGCAGTCCGACTAGCGGGGGGGCCACCGGGGAGCTGTTTTTT,CASSPTSGGATGELFF
NA,TRBJ1-5,NA,TRBV28,TGTGCCAGCAGTTTGCAGGAACGCAATCAGCCCCAGCATTTT,CASSLQERNQPQHF
once,TRBJ2-7,TRBD2,TRBV9,TGTGCCAGCAGCGTCACTAGCGGGGGCTACGAGCAGTACTTC,CASSVTSGGYEQYF
NA,TRBJ2-7,NA,TRBV6-5,TGTGCCAGCAGTTACACAGGGTACGAGCAGTACTTC,CASSYTGYEQYF
NA,TRBJ2-1,TRBD2,TRBV27,TGTGCCAGCAGTTTTAGCGGGGGGGCCTACAATGAGCAGTTCTTC,CASSFSGGAYNEQFF
once,TRBJ2-5,NA,TRBV21-1,TGTGCCAGCAGCAAAGTGGGGTACCAAGAGACCCAGTACTTC,CASSKVGYQETQYF
NA,TRBJ2-1,TRBD2,TRBV6-4,TGTGCCAGTAGCGGGGGGGCCAATGAGCAGTTCTTC,CASSGGANEQFF
NA,TRBJ2-7,NA,TRBV9,TGTGCCAGCAGCCCGTCGGGGGGCGACGACGAGCAGTACTTC,CASSPSGGDDEQYF
NA,TRBJ2-2,NA,TRBV4-3,TGCGCCAGCAGCCAAGGACTAGCGAACACCGGGGAGCTGTTTTTT,CASSQGLANTGELFF
NA,TRBJ1-1,NA,TRBV7-9,TGTGCCAGCAGCTTACCGGGGACGAACACTGAAGCTTTCTTT,CASSLPGTNTEAFF
NA,TRBJ2-1,NA,TRBV30,TGTGCCTGGAGTGTACACTTCAATGAGCAGTTCTTC,CAWSVHFNEQFF
NA,TRBJ2-4,NA,TRBV9,TGTGCCAGCAGCGTAGGGGATATAGCCAAAAACATTCAGTACTTC,CASSVGDIAKNIQYF
NA,TRBJ2-3,NA,TRBV7-3,TGTGCCAGCAGCTTACAGGGCGCAGATACGCAGTATTTT,CASSLQGADTQYF
once,TRBJ1-2,TRBD1,TRBV7-3,TGTGCCAGCAGCTTAACAGGGGGCGCCTATGGCTACACCTTC,CASSLTGGAYGYTF
once,TRBJ2-7,TRBD2,TRBV27,TGTGCCAGCAGTTTAACTAGCGGGGGGGCCTACGAGCAGTACTTC,CASSLTSGGAYEQYF
NA,TRBJ2-5,NA,TRBV5-6,TGTGCCAGCAGCTTCTCCGAGACCCAGTACTTC,CASSFSETQYF
NA,TRBJ2-5,NA,TRBV4-1,TGCGCCAGCAGCCAAGGGACAGCCACGGAGACCCAGTACTTC,CASSQGTATETQYF